The clone carrying this T cell receptor (beta chain) has a count of ten or more. Its target is not known. TCRdb reprocessed the 5' RACE reads via MiXCR and lists one record per CDR3 protein. Here the sample spans a few hundred thousand distinct CDR3 sequences, 8% to 10% being singletons. This record belongs to a study of T cells after yellow fever vaccination. Study results and limitations: Bulk-population clonotypes that are abundant could appear as contaminants in FACS-sorted repertoires.

In germline, CDR1 is SGHKS, CDR2 YYEKEE (reference sequence). The CDR3 spans 15 residues. With 0 bases removed from V and 4 bases from J, the gap between germline ends came to 13 bases. This clonotype originated in a man between 18 and 29 years old who received the YFV17D yellow fever vaccine. The input for sequencing was PBMCs, taken on the day of the first yellow fever vaccination. The rearrangement joins TRBV5-5 to TRBJ2-5; D possibly corresponds to TRBD2 (6 bases). CDR3 nucleotide sequence: TGTGCCAGCAGCTTGGGTAGCGGAGGTGGAGAGACCCAGTACTTC. Its protein product is CASSLGSGGGETQYF. Full variable domain (outside the CDR3, taken from reference TRBV5-5 and TRBJ2-5): DAGVTQSPTHLIKTRGQQVTLRCSPISGHKSVSWYQQVLGQGPQFIFQYYEKEERGRGNFPDRFSARQFPNYSSELNVNALLLGDSALYLCASSLGSGGGETQYFGPGTRLLVL.